The clone carrying this T cell receptor (beta chain) appeared a few times. Its antigen is not identified. This specimen comes from a study of T-cell reconstitution after alpha-beta-depleted transplantation in children. Study-level results: The study reportedly traced alpha-beta T cells about two months after transplant to several hundred expanded graft clones. From surviving recipient T cells and thymic progenitors came the high day-60 TCRbeta diversity observed in some patients. The main origin of T-cell counts and diversity one year after transplant was newly produced T cells.

Germline-derived CDR1 and CDR2 are SGHTA and FQGNSA. The CDR3 covers 16 residues. With 4 bases removed from V and 0 bases from J, the gap between germline ends came to 16 bases. Preparation of the TCRbeta library involved a method that used unique molecular identifiers. TCRdb reprocessed the PCR reads via MiXCR and lists one record per CDR3 protein. The sample holds hundreds of thousands of distinct CDR3 sequences, roughly 18% seen once. Material: PBMCs, mostly from graft donor cells, obtained 360 days after TCRalphabeta/CD19-depleted stem cell transplant. The receptor was isolated from a male patient between 2 and 10 years old who had a stem cell transplant for acute lymphoblastic leukemia, so the T cells may come from the graft donor. The chain has TRBV7-2 and TRBJ2-7, with D tentatively TRBD1 (6 bases). CDR3 region: CASSSNRAFNSYEQYF. The CDR3, as DNA: TGTGCCAGCAGCTCAAACAGGGCCTTTAACTCCTACGAGCAGTACTTC.